This T cell receptor (beta chain) was recovered during a study of cytomegalovirus exposure and HLA in healthy donors. CDR1 is WSHSY, CDR2 SAAADI, per germline. Trimming shortened V by 2 bases and J by 2 bases, and 8 bases separated the two germline ends. The CDR3 runs to 14 residues. PCR was performed using 60 Vbeta and 13 Jbeta primers. Only in-frame clones appear in the TCRdb table, and some are missing; sequencing was by immunoSEQ multiplex PCR. The repertoire consists of tens of thousands of clones, with roughly 79% occurring once and the leading ten covering under 2%. This receptor was taken from a woman in her twenties or thirties in good health and CMV-seronegative. The sample was PBMCs. V gene TRBV10-2 combines with J gene TRBJ2-3; D perhaps matches TRBD2 (5 bases). The CDR3 here is CASSELAPTDTQYF. CDR3 DNA sequence: TGCGCCAGCAGTGAGCTAGCCCCCACAGATACGCAGTATTTT.